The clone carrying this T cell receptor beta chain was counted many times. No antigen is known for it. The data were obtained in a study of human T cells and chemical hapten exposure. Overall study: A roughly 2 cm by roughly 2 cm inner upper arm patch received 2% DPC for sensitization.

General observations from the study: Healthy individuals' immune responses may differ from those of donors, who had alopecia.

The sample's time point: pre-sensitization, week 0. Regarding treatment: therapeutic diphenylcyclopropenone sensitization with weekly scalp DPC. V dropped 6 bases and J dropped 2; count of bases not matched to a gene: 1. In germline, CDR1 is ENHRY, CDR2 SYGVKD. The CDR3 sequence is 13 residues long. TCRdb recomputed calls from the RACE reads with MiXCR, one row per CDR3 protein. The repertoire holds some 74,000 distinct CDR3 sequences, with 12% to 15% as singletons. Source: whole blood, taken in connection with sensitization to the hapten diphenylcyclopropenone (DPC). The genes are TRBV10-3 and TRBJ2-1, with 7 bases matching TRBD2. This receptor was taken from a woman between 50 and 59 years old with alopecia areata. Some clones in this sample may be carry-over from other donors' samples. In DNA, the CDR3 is TGTGCCATCAGCGGACTAGCCTACAATGAGCAGTTCTTC. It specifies CAISGLAYNEQFF.